This T cell receptor beta chain is from a study of blood T cells in healthy people across ages. Points from the study as a whole: Estimates drawn from one million T cells were deemed to understate diversity.

In the case of this clonotype: What it binds is unknown.

CDR3 length equals 13 residues. Per the germline V gene, CDR1 is SQVTM and CDR2 is ANQGSEA. Trimming removed 4 bases at V and 6 bases at J, with 12 bases between. With a J-beta primer mix and a sample-barcoded 5' primer, a second PCR ran 7 to 11 cycles. TCRdb recomputed calls from the 5' RACE reads with MiXCR, one row per CDR3 protein. The profile shows approximately 600,000 distinct CDR3 sequences, 58% of them singletons. The source is a man between 60 and 70 years old in good health. This chain connects TRBV29-1 to TRBJ2-2; TRBD1 might be the D (5 bases). Sequenced: blood. CDR3 bases: TGCAGCGTTGGGGCAGGGTTGGCCGGGGAGCTGTTTTTT. Translation: CSVGAGLAGELFF.